The 10 T cell receptor beta chains reported below all come from one sample, sequenced in a study of Graves' ophthalmopathy and Graves' hyperthyroidism (dated by TCRdb to between 2017 and 2018). Sequencing was carried out with an Illumina HiSeq 2000. For repertoire sequencing, TCR beta CDR3 regions were amplified from RNA transcripts. A first-round RT-PCR used HTBI primers with the Qiagen OneStep RT-PCR kit, followed by a second-round multiplex PCR, size selection and purification. TCRdb took the public reads, trimmed them with fastp at Q25, ran MiXCR for clone calling and kept in-frame beta chains. Rows are unified per CDR3 protein, each entry keeping the most common DNA and genes. Counted in this sample were around 670,000 distinct CDR3 sequences; about 44% of them appeared once. 44% of the sample belongs to the ten largest clones. The specimen was peripheral blood. All receptors derive from an adult man with Graves' ophthalmopathy.

The rearrangement joins TRBV10-3 to TRBJ1-2; D unclear. This CDR3 is built from 14 residues. Germline V gene sequence: CDR1 ENHRY, CDR2 SYGVKD. V dropped 5 bases and J dropped 1 base, with 11 bases sitting between them. CDR3 DNA sequence: TGTGCCATCAGTTCCGTCAGCCTTAACTATGGCTACACCTTC. Protein: CAISSVSLNYGYTF.

This chain connects TRBV7-9 to TRBJ2-6; no definite D call. In germline, CDR1 is SEHNR, CDR2 FQNEAQ (reference sequence). CDR3 length equals 18 residues. V dropped 6 bases and J dropped 0 bases, with 18 bases sitting between them. The CDR3 protein is CASSEAGITYSGANVLTF. The CDR3 DNA is TGTGCCAGCAGTGAGGCAGGCATAACCTACTCTGGGGCCAACGTCCTGACTTTC.

This clonotype was seen at least ten times. Germline and junction disagree at one end, which may indicate a read error. The chain couples TRBV29-1 to TRBJ1-1, with unresolved D. Per the germline V gene, CDR1 is SQVTM and CDR2 is ANQGSEA. The CDR3 covers 12 residues. The CDR3 DNA sequence: TGCAGCGGAGGATTCCTTGACACTGAAACTTTCTTT. Translation gives CSGGFLDTETFF.

V and J are TRBV7-9 and TRBJ1-1; the D gene is possibly TRBD1 (6 bases). Looked up from germline, CDR1 is SEHNR and CDR2 is FQNEAQ (reference sequence). This CDR3 region has 15 residues. V was cut by 2 bases and J by 5 bases, with 15 bases left in between. The CDR3 here is CASSLYRGAGTEAFF. The CDR3, as DNA: TGTGCCAGCAGCTTATATCGGGGGGCAGGGACTGAAGCTTTCTTT.

V usage is TRBV2 and J usage is TRBJ2-2; D tentatively reads TRBD1 or TRBD2 (6 bases each). The ends were cut back, 8 bases at V and 6 bases at J, with 13 bases in the middle. CDR1 and CDR2 from the germline V gene are SNHLY and FYNNEI. The CDR3 is 13 residues long. This chain's CDR3 is CASGGLRAGELFF. CDR3 bases: TGTGCCAGCGGGGGGCTTAGGGCCGGGGAGCTGTTTTTT.

This clonotype has more than one count but fewer than ten. J is TRBJ2-2 and V is TRBV7-9, with D possibly being TRBD2 (6 bases). Germline V CDR1 and CDR2: SEHNR, FQNEAQ (reference sequence). Trimming pared 9 bases from V and 6 bases from J, leaving 11 bases between. The CDR3 consists of 12 residues. CDR3 coding DNA: TGTGCCAGTAGCAGGGAGGCCGGGGAGCTGTTTTTT. Translation gives CASSREAGELFF.

J is TRBJ2-3 and V is TRBV15; D perhaps matches TRBD1 (5 bases). The germline gives CDR1 LNHNV, CDR2 YYDKDF (reference sequence). Deletions cut 4 bases from V and 6 bases from J, with 20 bases between. The CDR3 has 16 amino acids. The CDR3 DNA reads TGTGCCACCAGCACTCAGGGATTTGGGTCGACGGATACGCAGTATTTT. Its protein is CATSTQGFGSTDTQYF.

A word on this clonotype: At one of its ends the junction is not consistent with the germline gene, which may arise from a read error. This chain uses TRBV2 with TRBJ2-3; no definite D call. Germline-derived CDR1 and CDR2 are SNHLY and FYNNEI. The CDR3 spans 15 residues. CDR3 sequence (DNA): TGTGCCAGCGGTGACGGGCTAGTTAGTTCAGATACGCAGTATTTT. Translation gives CASGDGLVSSDTQYF.

For this clonotype: One junction end disagrees with the germline gene, perhaps due to a read error. The rearrangement joins TRBV10-3 to TRBJ1-1, with a possible D match to TRBD1 (6 bases). Germline CDR1 and CDR2: ENHRY and SYGVKD. The CDR3 is 14 amino acids. The CDR3 sequence is CDICSTSGDTEAFF. CDR3 nucleotides: TGTGACATCTGCAGTACCTCAGGGGACACTGAAGCTTTCTTT.

Concerning this clonotype: One end of the junction varies from germline; a read error may be responsible. The chain joins TRBV7-9 to TRBJ1-1; no clear D gene. The CDR3 consists of 13 residues. Germline CDR1 SEHNR, CDR2 FQNEAQ (reference sequence). This CDR3 reads CASSRDGYTGAFF. The CDR3 nucleotides are TGTGCCAGCAGTCGCGACGGGTACACTGGAGCTTTCTTT.